This TCR beta chain came from a study of molecular identifiers for immune sequencing clone quantification. Notes on the study in general: Clones of above 20 RNA copies carried over 99% of effector molecules; in naive cells they carried under 1%. Sizes of clones that are highly expanded could be underestimated (if identical TCR molecules share a barcode).

This CDR3 contains 13 residues. CDR1 and CDR2 (germline): SGHDT, YYEEEE. For this clonotype: Its antigen is not identified. One end of the junction varies from germline; a read error may be responsible.

Naive CD8 T cells were sorted, and the gate applied was CD8+CD4-CCR7+CD45RA+. Both previously described methods and listed TCR primers were employed to make bulk TCR libraries. TCRdb re-derived calls from the PCR reads in MiXCR, one entry per CDR3 protein. The sample holds some 590,000 distinct CDR3 sequences; roughly 25% are singletons and the top ten take about 0.78%. This rearrangement joins TRBV5-6 to TRBJ1-1; tentative D call: TRBD1 (5 bases). This sequence originates from a human donor in good health. Some libraries in this study had Jurkat cell RNA spiked in. Material for sequencing was naive CD8+ T cells from blood, with Jurkat cell RNA spiked in. This sample's subset: FACS-sorted CD8+CD4-CCR7+CD45RA+ naive T cells. DNA of the CDR3: TGTGCCACCAGCTTGGGGGGGGGAACTGAAGCTTTCTTT. This encodes CATSLGGGTEAFF.